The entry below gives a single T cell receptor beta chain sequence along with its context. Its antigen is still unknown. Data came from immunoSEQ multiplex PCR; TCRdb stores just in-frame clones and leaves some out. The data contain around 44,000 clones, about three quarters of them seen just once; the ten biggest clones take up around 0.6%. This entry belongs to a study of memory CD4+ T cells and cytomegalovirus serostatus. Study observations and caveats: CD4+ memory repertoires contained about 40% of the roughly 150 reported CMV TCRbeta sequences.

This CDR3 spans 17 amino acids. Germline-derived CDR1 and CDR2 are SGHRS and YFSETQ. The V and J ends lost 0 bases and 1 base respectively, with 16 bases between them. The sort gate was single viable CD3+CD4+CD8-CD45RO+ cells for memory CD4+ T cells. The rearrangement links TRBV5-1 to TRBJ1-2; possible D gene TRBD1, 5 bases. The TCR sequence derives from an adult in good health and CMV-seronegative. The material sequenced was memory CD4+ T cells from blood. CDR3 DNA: TGCGCCAGCAGCTTGGAGGGCAGAGCGGGGGGTAACTATGGCTACACCTTC. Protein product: CASSLEGRAGGNYGYTF.